The 18 T cell receptor beta chains below come from one sample, sequenced in a study of regulatory T cells in long-lasting Graves disease. Both iRepertoire HTBI primers and Arm-PCR of CDR3 regions were used to build the TCR beta libraries. One entry per CDR3 protein results from TCRdb running MiXCR on the multiplex PCR reads. The sample shows 350,000 to 550,000 distinct CDR3 sequences, just under 15% of them seen only once. Time point specified: newly diagnosed GD, antithyroid drugs for less than 3 months. RNA extracted from PBMCs served as the sequencing template. A further study also used this sample, focusing on T cells in Graves' hyperthyroidism and ophthalmopathy.

Sample: peripheral blood mononuclear cells (PBMCs), taken at new diagnosis, from a patient treated with antithyroid drugs. These TCRs come from a woman aged 25-40 years with Graves disease.

As concerns this clonotype: With a much larger clone just one base away, this may be a read error. V usage is TRBV20-1 and J usage is TRBJ1-2, with D possibly TRBD1 on 5 matching bases. Trimming stripped 6 bases from V and 8 bases from J, with 13 bases between. This CDR3 contains 11 residues. CDR1 is DFQATT and CDR2 is SNEGSKA in the germline V gene (reference sequence). CDR3 nucleotide sequence: TGCAGTGCGGGGACCCGAAACGGCTACACCTTC. Its translation: CSAGTRNGYTF.

Many counts were recorded for this clonotype. The chain recombines TRBV5-1 with TRBJ2-3; TRBD2 matches at 12 bases. The CDR3 is 15 amino acids. The junction had 5 bases not matched to a gene; V was cut back by 4 bases and J by 5 bases. CDR1 is SGHRS, CDR2 YFSETQ, per germline. This CDR3 reads CASSPGLAGRDTQYF. Written as DNA, the CDR3 is TGCGCCAGCAGCCCCGGACTAGCGGGGCGAGATACGCAGTATTTT.

This sequence joins TRBV10-3 and TRBJ2-2; either TRBD1 or TRBD2 may fit D (5 bases each). The V gene's germline CDR1 is ENHRY and CDR2 SYGVKD. V gave up 0 bases and J gave up 0 bases, with 17 bases separating them. This CDR3 region has 19 residues. The CDR3 DNA is TGTGCCATCAGTGAGTCTTTCGGGTCGGGGCCTTCGAACACCGGGGAGCTGTTTTTT. Its protein is CAISESFGSGPSNTGELFF.

This clonotype was seen repeatedly, ten times or more. The V gene is TRBV28, the J gene TRBJ2-1; 12 bases are a match to TRBD2. Germline assignment: CDR1 MDHEN and CDR2 SYDVKM. V lost 6 bases to trimming and J lost 4 bases; unmatched junction nucleotides: 4. The CDR3 is 15 amino acids. The CDR3, as DNA: TGTGCCAGCAGCCTAGCGGGAGGGGGTTACAATGAGCAGTTCTTC. This sequence encodes CASSLAGGGYNEQFF.

This chain joins TRBV27 and TRBJ2-7; D uncertain. CDR1 is MNHEY and CDR2 is SMNVEV in the germline V gene (reference sequence). Trimming took 1 base from V and 3 from J, leaving 7 bases between them. The length of the CDR3 is 13 residues. DNA for the CDR3: TGTGCCAGCAGTTTATGGCCCCACTACGAGCAGTACTTC. It encodes CASSLWPHYEQYF.

This clonotype has a count of ten or more. The chain has TRBV27 and TRBJ2-7, with 10 bases aligning to TRBD2. Germline V lookup: CDR1 MNHEY, CDR2 SMNVEV (reference sequence). The CDR3 consists of 15 residues. Trimming took 6 bases from V and 3 from J; bases not matched to a gene: 8. The CDR3 region is CASRNAGLAFYEQYF. CDR3 DNA: TGTGCCAGCAGGAACGCGGGACTAGCGTTCTACGAGCAGTACTTC.

J is TRBJ2-2 and V is TRBV20-1; 10 positions agree with TRBD2. This CDR3 spans 15 amino acids. Trimming cost V 2 bases and J 6 bases; bases outside gene matches: 6. Germline loops: CDR1 DFQATT, CDR2 SNEGSKA (reference sequence). CDR3: CSARLAGEKSGELFF. Written as DNA, the CDR3 is TGCAGTGCTAGACTAGCGGGAGAGAAGTCCGGGGAGCTGTTTTTT.

In its sample, this clonotype was seen many times. This rearrangement joins TRBV9 to TRBJ2-7; either TRBD1 or TRBD2 may fit D (5 bases each). The ends were cut back, 3 bases at V and 5 bases at J, with 15 bases in the middle. Per the germline V gene, CDR1 is SGDLS and CDR2 is YYNGEE. This CDR3 has 14 residues. CDR3 in amino acids: CASSGGTSVDEQYF. The CDR3 DNA reads as TGTGCCAGCAGCGGGGGGACCTCAGTCGACGAGCAGTACTTC.

This clonotype has a count of ten or more. The J gene is TRBJ2-1, the V gene TRBV5-6; TRBD2 matches at 10 bases. Germline trimming cut 4 bases from V and 5 bases from J; bases unmatched to any gene: 6. Germline V gene sequence: CDR1 SGHDT, CDR2 YYEEEE. The CDR3 has 15 amino acids. The CDR3 sequence: CASSPQLAGNNEQFF. The CDR3 DNA reads as TGTGCCAGCAGCCCCCAACTAGCGGGGAACAATGAGCAGTTCTTC. The entire variable domain, with the rest obtained from reference TRBV5-6 and TRBJ2-1, is as follows: DAGVTQSPTHLIKTRGQQVTLRCSPKSGHDTVSWYQQALGQGPQFIFQYYEEEERQRGNFPDRFSGHQFPNYSSELNVNALLLGDSALYLCASSPQLAGNNEQFFGPGTRLTVL.

This clonotype was counted a single time. The chain is built from TRBV25-1 and TRBJ1-1, with D perhaps matching TRBD1 (6 bases). From germline, CDR1 is MGHDK and CDR2 SYGVNS. This CDR3 spans 15 amino acids. Trimming removed 4 bases at V and 4 bases at J, with 16 bases between. Written as DNA, the CDR3 is TGTGCCAGCAGTGCCGAGAAACAGGGAAGCACTGAAGCTTTCTTT. Its translation: CASSAEKQGSTEAFF.

This clonotype was observed a few times. This chain uses TRBV3-1 with TRBJ1-6; tentative D call: TRBD1 (6 bases). This CDR3 comprises 14 residues. Trimming stripped 1 base from V and 9 bases from J, with 10 bases between. CDR1 LGHDT and CDR2 YNNKEL come from the germline V gene (reference sequence). The CDR3 sequence is CASSQVLRGSPLHF. The CDR3 nucleotides read TGTGCCAGCAGCCAAGTTCTCAGGGGTTCACCCCTCCACTTT.

This clonotype has a handful of counts. The V call is TRBV5-8, the J call TRBJ2-3; 8 bases match TRBD1. Germline V gene sequence: CDR1 SGHTS, CDR2 YDEGEE. CDR3 size: 16 residues. Trimming cost V 4 bases and J 2 bases; bases outside gene matches: 9. CDR3 in amino acids: CASSPGTGPPTDTQYF. In DNA form, the CDR3 reads TGTGCCAGCAGCCCCGGGACAGGCCCCCCCACAGATACGCAGTATTTT.

This clonotype was found a few times. The chain recombines TRBV27 with TRBJ2-7; D remains ambiguous. The V gene lost 3 bases and the J gene lost 5 bases, with 14 bases spanning the gap. This CDR3 comprises 14 residues. Germline CDR1 MNHEY, CDR2 SMNVEV (reference sequence). This CDR3 reads CASSLRTQANEQYF. The CDR3 DNA reads TGTGCCAGCAGTTTGCGGACCCAAGCGAACGAGCAGTACTTC.

This clonotype was picked up many times. This chain links TRBV27 with TRBJ2-7, with 8 positions matching TRBD2. CDR1 is MNHEY and CDR2 is SMNVEV in the germline V gene (reference sequence). Germline trimming cut 0 bases from V and 5 bases from J; bases unmatched to any gene: 12. The CDR3 runs 17 residues. CDR3 DNA sequence: TGTGCCAGCAGTTTATCGTCCGGGAGGGCCCGCGGCAACGAGCAGTACTTC. Translating gives CASSLSSGRARGNEQYF.

The CDR3 loop is CASSLVRGGMNTEAFF. The CDR3, as DNA: TGTGCCAGCAGCTTGGTGCGGGGAGGCATGAACACTGAAGCTTTCTTT. The chain links TRBV5-6 to TRBJ1-1; D is ambiguous. CDR1 is SGHDT, CDR2 YYEEEE, per germline. The CDR3 spans 16 residues. The ends were cut back, 0 bases at V and 0 bases at J, with 12 bases in the middle.

This clonotype was found many times. The chain links TRBV6-1 to TRBJ2-3; no definite D call. Germline CDR1 reads MNHNS; CDR2 reads SASEGT. Between the trimmed V and J ends, which lost 5 bases and 2 bases, there was a span of 14 bases. This CDR3 is 15 amino acids long. The CDR3 spells CASSLPVLNTDTQYF. CDR3 coding DNA: TGTGCCAGCAGTCTACCGGTCTTGAACACAGATACGCAGTATTTT.

This clonotype occurred many times. The rearrangement joins TRBV11-2 to TRBJ2-7; D possibly corresponds to TRBD2 (6 bases). The CDR3 length is 15 residues. The V and J ends lost 5 bases and 4 bases respectively, with 18 bases between them. Germline CDR1 reads SGHAT; CDR2 reads FQNNGV. This CDR3 reads CASSITSSGVYEQYF. The CDR3 nucleotides are TGTGCCAGCAGCATAACTAGCTCGGGAGTGTACGAGCAGTACTTC.

V usage is TRBV6-1 and J usage is TRBJ1-5, with D possibly matching TRBD1 (5 bases). CDR1 is MNHNS, CDR2 SASEGT, per germline. The CDR3 covers 13 residues. V dropped 6 bases and J dropped 3 bases, with 9 bases sitting between them. This CDR3 reads CASRVGVNQPQHF. The CDR3 region has the DNA TGTGCCAGCAGGGTAGGGGTCAATCAGCCCCAGCATTTT.